Following are 26 T cell receptor beta chains from one sample sequenced in a study of CD8 T cells in ankylosing spondylitis (dated by TCRdb to 2016 to 2017). Libraries were made using 5' RACE. Sequencer: Illumina HiSeq 2500. The public reads were reanalyzed by TCRdb: fastp trimming at Q25, MiXCR alignment, in-frame beta chains only. When rows share a CDR3 protein, they turn into one entry using the most common DNA and genes. Here the sample has 450,000 or so distinct CDR3 sequences; about 24% occur a single time. The ten largest clones take up roughly 1% of the sample. These receptors have no known antigen. What the study reported, not specific to this receptor: Blood from ankylosing spondylitis patients appeared to be characterized by a TCR beta motif composed of several highly homologous amino acid variants.

Source material: blood, either unsorted or a sorted T cell fraction (not recorded which). Receptors originate from a male donor with ankylosing spondylitis.

In DNA, the CDR3 is TGTGCCAGCAGCCCAGACTTTGTTCCGGGAGGCTCCTACAATGAGCAGTTCTTC. The encoded protein is CASSPDFVPGGSYNEQFF. This chain uses TRBV12-3 or TRBV12-4 with TRBJ2-1, with 7 bases matching TRBD2. CDR3 length: 18 amino acids. V was pared by 6 bases and J by 0 bases, with 14 bases of the junction left unmatched.

The genes are TRBV4-2 and TRBJ2-1; 7 bases agree with TRBD2. The V segment lost 3 bases and the J segment 5 bases; nucleotides outside the gene matches: 10. CDR1 and CDR2 from the germline V gene are LGHNA and YNFKEQ. The length of the CDR3 is 16 residues. The CDR3 is CASSQVPGTTHNEQFF. In nucleotides, the CDR3 is TGTGCCAGCAGCCAGGTCCCCGGGACTACACACAATGAGCAGTTCTTC.

The V and J genes are TRBV11-2 and TRBJ2-3; 7 bases fit TRBD2. The CDR3 spans 14 residues. Germline V gives CDR1 SGHAT, CDR2 FQNNGV. V was clipped by 6 bases and J by 4 bases; unmatched bases: 7. The CDR3 DNA reads TGTGCCAGCAGACTCGTGGGGGGGGCAGATACGCAGTATTTT. Amino acids: CASRLVGGADTQYF.

This clonotype turned up a few times. The gene calls are TRBV7-2 and TRBJ1-5; the D is unclear. CDR1 and CDR2 (germline): SGHTA, FQGNSA. Trimming left V 4 bases short and J 2 bases short, with 6 bases between. The length of the CDR3 is 13 residues. As DNA, the CDR3 is TGTGCCAGCAGCTCCACAGGCAATCAGCCCCAGCATTTT. It translates to CASSSTGNQPQHF. The full variable domain, completed using reference TRBV7-2 and TRBJ1-5, is GAGVSQSPSNKVTEKGKDVELRCDPISGHTALYWYRQSLGQGLEFLIYFQGNSAPDKSGLPSDRFSAERTGGSVSTLTIQRTQQEDSAVYLCASSSTGNQPQHFGDGTRLSIL.

The chain is built from TRBV10-3 and TRBJ1-1, with a weak D call TRBD1 (5 bases). The V end lost 8 bases, the J end lost 0 bases, and 10 bases lay between the germline ends. The germline CDR1 and CDR2 sequences are ENHRY and SYGVKD. The CDR3 is 13 residues long. The CDR3 nucleotides are TGTGCCATCTCTCCGGGGGTGAACACTGAAGCTTTCTTT. It codes for CAISPGVNTEAFF.

The table lists this clonotype with a few counts. The rearrangement links TRBV29-1 to TRBJ2-7, with D unresolved. Per the germline V gene, CDR1 is SQVTM and CDR2 is ANQGSEA. Trimming took off 4 bases at V and 2 bases at J, with 12 bases between the two ends. The length of the CDR3 is 13 residues. The CDR3 protein is CSVGDGPTYEQYF. In nucleotides, the CDR3 is TGCAGCGTTGGTGACGGTCCTACCTACGAGCAGTACTTC.

Many counts were recorded for this clonotype. At one boundary the junction diverges from the germline segment, which might be a read error. The rearrangement joins TRBV7-9 to TRBJ2-3, with D tentatively TRBD1 or TRBD2 (5 bases each). The CDR3 is 10 residues long. Germline CDR1 reads SEHNR; CDR2 reads FQNEAQ (reference sequence). In DNA form, the CDR3 reads TGTGCCAGCAGCGAGAGGGACGCCGTTTTT. This encodes CASSERDAVF.

This rearrangement joins TRBV12-3 or TRBV12-4 to TRBJ2-1; D unresolved. The CDR3 is 12 residues long. Trimming cost V 2 bases and J 8 bases, with 7 bases left between them. The CDR3 here is CASSLMGYEQFF. As DNA, the CDR3 is TGTGCCAGCAGTTTAATGGGTTATGAGCAGTTCTTC.

This clonotype came up a few times. The V and J genes are TRBV20-1 and TRBJ2-4; tentatively, D is TRBD1 or TRBD2 (5 bases each). CDR1 is DFQATT and CDR2 is SNEGSKA in the germline V gene (reference sequence). The CDR3 extends over 12 amino acids. V lost 6 bases to trimming and J lost 11 bases, with 17 bases between them. The CDR3 is CSAPGPGRFQYF. In DNA, the CDR3 is TGCAGTGCCCCCGGCCCGGGGCGGTTTCAGTACTTC.

The chain couples TRBV10-3 to TRBJ2-5, with D unresolved. The V gene lost 2 bases and the J gene lost 5 bases, with 12 bases spanning the gap. CDR1 ENHRY and CDR2 SYGVKD come from the germline V gene. The CDR3 spans 14 residues. In DNA, the CDR3 is TGTGCCATCAGTGAGCCCGGCCCGCGCGAGACCCAGTACTTC. Translating it yields CAISEPGPRETQYF.

CDR3 sequence reads: CASSQVGGEQFF. The CDR3 bases are TGTGCCAGCAGCCAAGTTGGGGGTGAGCAGTTCTTC. This rearrangement joins TRBV3-1 to TRBJ2-1, with D tentatively TRBD1 or TRBD2 (5 bases each). This CDR3 has 12 residues. CDR1 and CDR2 (germline): LGHDT, YNNKEL (reference sequence). V lost 1 base and J 9 bases, leaving 7 bases between the germline ends.

This sequence joins TRBV7-9 and TRBJ2-3; D ambiguous. The V end lost 0 bases, the J end lost 6 bases, and 7 bases lay between the germline ends. This CDR3 has 13 amino acids. The germline V gene encodes CDR1 SEHNR and CDR2 FQNEAQ (reference sequence). CDR3 coding DNA: TGTGCCAGCAGCTTAGCCGCAGTGGATACGCAGTATTTT. The encoded protein is CASSLAAVDTQYF.

This chain connects TRBV20-1 to TRBJ2-1, with D uncertain. The CDR3 covers 17 residues. Trimming took 0 bases from V and 1 from J, leaving 16 bases between them. The germline V gene encodes CDR1 DFQATT and CDR2 SNEGSKA (reference sequence). The CDR3 nucleotides read TGCAGTGCTAGAGACTATAGGGTAGGAAGATCCTACAATGAGCAGTTCTTC. Translated, it gives CSARDYRVGRSYNEQFF.

The chain is built from TRBV5-6 and TRBJ2-4; 7 nucleotides agree with TRBD1. CDR1 SGHDT and CDR2 YYEEEE come from the germline V gene. The CDR3 is made up of 14 amino acids. Trimming removed 0 bases from V and 3 bases from J; junction bases left unmatched: 0. The chain's CDR3 is CASSLGDSKNIQYF. The CDR3 DNA sequence: TGTGCCAGCAGCTTGGGGGACAGCAAAAACATTCAGTACTTC.

This chain joins TRBV25-1 and TRBJ2-5, with D unclear. With 6 bases removed from V and 5 bases from J, the gap between germline ends came to 7 bases. This CDR3 comprises 11 residues. CDR1 MGHDK and CDR2 SYGVNS come from the germline V gene. The DNA of the CDR3 is TGTGCCAGCAGAGGGATGGAGACCCAGTACTTC. This gives the protein CASRGMETQYF.

The chain links TRBV5-1 to TRBJ2-5, with 11 bases that match TRBD1. The length of the CDR3 is 16 residues. From germline, CDR1 is SGHRS and CDR2 YFSETQ. The V segment lost 2 bases and the J segment 1 base; nucleotides outside the gene matches: 4. In DNA form, the CDR3 reads TGCGCCAGCAGCTTAACCGGGACAGGGGGCCAAGAGACCCAGTACTTC. Amino acid sequence: CASSLTGTGGQETQYF.

V gene TRBV5-1 combines with J gene TRBJ2-1; D ambiguous. The V gene's germline CDR1 is SGHRS and CDR2 YFSETQ. The ends were cut back, 0 bases at V and 4 bases at J, with 11 bases in the middle. CDR3 length equals 15 residues. The CDR3 loop is CASSLVSRTYNEQFF. The DNA for the CDR3 is TGCGCCAGCAGCTTGGTTTCACGCACATACAATGAGCAGTTCTTC.

This clonotype was counted ten times or more. The chain has TRBV11-2 and TRBJ2-4, with no clear D. With 5 bases removed from V and 5 bases from J, the gap between germline ends came to 10 bases. Per germline, CDR1 SGHAT and CDR2 FQNNGV. The CDR3 contains 13 residues. CDR3 amino acids: CASSPPQENIQYF. CDR3 nucleotides: TGTGCCAGCAGCCCTCCCCAGGAAAACATTCAGTACTTC.

In its sample, this clonotype was seen once. The V gene is TRBV6-2 or TRBV6-3, the J gene TRBJ2-5, with D maybe TRBD1 (5 bases). V dropped 3 bases and J dropped 2 bases, with 7 bases sitting between them. This CDR3 is 13 amino acids long. Germline V gives CDR1 MNHEY, CDR2 SVGEGT. CDR3 nucleotide sequence: TGTGCCAGCAGTTATGACAGACAAGAGACCCAGTACTTC. Translation gives CASSYDRQETQYF.

This clonotype was detected only a few times. The rearrangement joins TRBV6-5 to TRBJ1-2; D might be TRBD1 (5 bases). The CDR3 contains 14 residues. V was cut by 2 bases and J by 3 bases, with 10 bases left in between. In germline, CDR1 is MNHEY, CDR2 SVGAGI. CDR3 loop: CASSYPGRDYGYTF. CDR3 sequence (DNA): TGTGCCAGCAGTTACCCAGGGCGAGACTATGGCTACACCTTC.

This clonotype came up a few times. The gene calls are TRBV11-2 and TRBJ1-1; 10 positions agree with TRBD1. The germline V gene has CDR1 SGHAT and CDR2 FQNNGV. The trim removed 0 bases at V and 7 bases at J, leaving 5 bases unmatched. The CDR3 spans 15 residues. The CDR3 region is CASSLDGGTGDEAFF. The DNA of the CDR3 is TGTGCCAGCAGCTTAGATGGCGGGACAGGGGATGAAGCTTTCTTT.

This clonotype was picked up a small number of times. This rearrangement joins TRBV19 to TRBJ2-1, with TRBD2 identical over 8 bases. Per the germline V gene, CDR1 is LNHDA and CDR2 is SQIVND (reference sequence). CDR3 length equals 13 residues. The trim removed 2 bases at V and 9 bases at J, leaving 3 bases unmatched. The CDR3 DNA reads TGTGCCAGTAGTATAACTCGGGAGGGTGAGCAGTTCTTC. Translating gives CASSITREGEQFF. Drawing the rest from reference TRBV19 and TRBJ2-1, the complete variable domain is DGGITQSPKYLFRKEGQNVTLSCEQNLNHDAMYWYRQDPGQGLRLIYYSQIVNDFQKGDIAEGYSVSREKKESFPLTVTSAQKNPTAFYLCASSITREGEQFFGPGTRLTVL.

The chain employs TRBV6-5 and TRBJ2-5; 10 positions match TRBD2. The germline V gene encodes CDR1 MNHEY and CDR2 SVGAGI. The V gene end was trimmed by 2 bases and the J gene end by 4 bases; junction bases not matched to a gene: 7. The CDR3 covers 16 residues. The chain's CDR3 is CASSYPEAGGGETQYF. The CDR3 bases are TGTGCCAGCAGTTACCCCGAAGCGGGGGGGGGAGAGACCCAGTACTTC.

This clonotype was seen more than once but under ten times. CDR3 sequence reads: CSAKPGGGDTQYF. As DNA, the CDR3 is TGCAGTGCTAAACCTGGGGGTGGAGATACGCAGTATTTT. The V gene is TRBV20-1, the J gene TRBJ2-3, with D tentatively TRBD1 or TRBD2 (5 bases each). This CDR3 is built from 13 residues. V lost 4 bases and J lost 5, with 13 bases in between. From germline, CDR1 is DFQATT and CDR2 SNEGSKA (reference sequence).

In this sample, this clonotype turned up a few times. V is TRBV28 and J is TRBJ2-2; weak D call: TRBD1 (6 bases). V was trimmed by 5 bases and J by 4 bases, leaving 17 bases between them. Per the germline V gene, CDR1 is MDHEN and CDR2 is SYDVKM. The CDR3 length is 16 residues. CDR3 sequence reads: CASSPLHRESTGELFF. The CDR3 DNA is TGTGCCAGCAGTCCCCTCCACAGGGAGAGCACCGGGGAGCTGTTTTTT.

This clonotype was recorded once. Here the CDR3 reads CASSDQGTSLNQPQHF. Written as DNA, the CDR3 is TGTGCCAGCAGTGACCAGGGGACCTCCCTCAATCAGCCCCAGCATTTT. This sequence joins TRBV2 and TRBJ1-5, with TRBD1 as a possible D gene (6 bases). The CDR3 runs 16 residues. Trimming shortened V by 3 bases and J by 3 bases, and 15 bases separated the two germline ends. From germline, CDR1 is SNHLY and CDR2 FYNNEI.